This T cell receptor beta chain was retrieved from a study of glioma-infiltrating T cells after dendritic cell vaccination. Study-level information: Patients received autologous tumor lysate-pulsed dendritic cell vaccination between about 2003 and 2013. Three intradermal dendritic cell vaccine injections were given every two weeks.

Noted time point: after dendritic cell vaccination, including at tumor progression/relapse. Assay: immunoSEQ multiplex PCR; the TCRdb copy retains only in-frame clones and omits some. The sample lists more than 70,000 clones; around 87% were seen once. This CDR3 is 15 amino acids long. With V trimmed by 2 bases and J by 4 bases, 5 bases remained unmatched. Germline assignment: CDR1 MNHEY and CDR2 SVGAGI. This specimen was blood, taken after dendritic cell vaccination. This clonotype originated in a human donor with glioblastoma. The rearrangement links TRBV6-5 to TRBJ1-2; 9 bases line up with TRBD1. This CDR3 reads CASSYRTGAGYGYTF. CDR3 nucleotide sequence: TGTGCCAGCAGTTACCGGACAGGGGCAGGCTATGGCTACACCTTC.